These 21 T cell receptor beta chains were sequenced from one sample in a study of cytomegalovirus exposure and HLA in healthy donors. The PCR was carried out with 60 Vbeta primers and 13 Jbeta primers. TCRdb's table, derived via immunoSEQ multiplex PCR, lists solely in-frame clones and lacks some. Here the sample spans about 220,000 clones, 75% being singletons. Input material: PBMCs. The receptors shown here come from a woman between 25 and 40 years old in good health and CMV-seronegative.

V gene TRBV7-9 combines with J gene TRBJ1-4; weak D call: TRBD1 (6 bases). There are 14 residues in the CDR3. In germline, CDR1 is SEHNR, CDR2 FQNEAQ (reference sequence). Trimming removed 0 bases at V and 4 bases at J, with 6 bases between. CDR3 coding DNA: TGTGCCAGCAGCTTAGCAGGGGGTAATGAAAAACTGTTTTTT. Translating gives CASSLAGGNEKLFF.

The chain recombines TRBV5-4 with TRBJ2-3, with TRBD2 matching 7 bases. The CDR3 is 16 amino acids. Trimming cost V 3 bases and J 2 bases; bases outside gene matches: 9. Looked up from germline, CDR1 is SGHNT and CDR2 is YYREEE (reference sequence). The CDR3 sequence: CASSSVVGGDTDTQYF. The CDR3 DNA is TGTGCCAGCAGCTCCGTGGTGGGAGGGGACACAGATACGCAGTATTTT.

The chain carries TRBV6-5 and TRBJ2-7, with D maybe TRBD2 (6 bases). Germline CDR1 reads MNHEY; CDR2 reads SVGAGI. The CDR3 is 14 residues long. V was pared by 3 bases and J by 4 bases, with 13 bases between. CDR3 sequence: CASSYGTGGYEQYF. The CDR3 coding sequence is TGTGCCAGCAGTTATGGGACTGGGGGGTACGAGCAGTACTTC.

The chain has TRBV7-6 and TRBJ2-5; 11 positions agree with TRBD2. V dropped 4 bases and J dropped 2; count of bases not matched to a gene: 6. Per germline, CDR1 SGHVS and CDR2 FNYEAQ. There are 16 residues in the CDR3. CDR3 sequence: CASSSTGTSGQETQYF. In DNA form, the CDR3 reads TGTGCCAGCAGCTCTACCGGGACTAGCGGACAAGAGACCCAGTACTTC.

The chain couples TRBV5-1 to TRBJ2-7, with 9 nucleotides matching TRBD1. The germline gives CDR1 SGHRS, CDR2 YFSETQ. With V trimmed by 2 bases and J by 6 bases, 12 bases remained unmatched. The CDR3 totals 16 residues. CDR3 in amino acids: CASSLNLPGQGAEQYF. The CDR3 bases are TGCGCCAGCAGCTTAAATTTACCGGGACAGGGCGCCGAGCAGTACTTC.

To note about this clone: An end of the junction does not agree with germline; a read error may underlie this. CDR3 nucleotides: TGTGCCATCAGTGCAGGACAAAGCAATCAGCCCCAGCATTTT. Amino acids: CAISAGQSNQPQHF. The rearrangement links TRBV6-1 to TRBJ1-5, with D possibly TRBD1 on 5 matching bases. The germline V gene encodes CDR1 MNHNS and CDR2 SASEGT. The CDR3 extends over 14 amino acids.

With regard to this clone: Distinct nucleotide sequences in the sample also encode this CDR3. The chain uses TRBV5-1 and TRBJ2-3; maybe TRBD1 (5 bases). Germline V gene sequence: CDR1 SGHRS, CDR2 YFSETQ. Trimming stripped 0 bases from V and 2 bases from J, with 7 bases between. This CDR3 comprises 14 residues. The CDR3 DNA reads TGCGCCAGCAGCTTGGCCAGGGACACAGATACGCAGTATTTT. It yields the protein CASSLARDTDTQYF.

The chain employs TRBV5-1 and TRBJ2-2; D not resolved. V lost 7 bases and J 0 bases, leaving 13 bases between the germline ends. The germline V gene has CDR1 SGHRS and CDR2 YFSETQ. This CDR3 region has 15 residues. CDR3 coding DNA: TGCGCCAGCTGCCCGGTTATCGCGAACACCGGGGAGCTGTTTTTT. It specifies CASCPVIANTGELFF.

The chain combines TRBV7-9 with TRBJ1-6; perhaps TRBD1 as D (5 bases). Germline CDR1 is SEHNR and CDR2 is FQNEAQ (reference sequence). V lost 1 base to trimming and J lost 12 bases, with 19 bases between them. The length of the CDR3 is 16 residues. CDR3 DNA: TGTGCCAGCAGCTTAGGGGATATGGGGCTCGTGAAACCCCTCCACTTT. Translating gives CASSLGDMGLVKPLHF.

The chain employs TRBV19 and TRBJ1-1; 7 bases line up with TRBD1. Germline V gene sequence: CDR1 LNHDA, CDR2 SQIVND (reference sequence). The CDR3 is 14 residues long. With 6 bases clipped from V and 6 bases from J, the junction kept 10 bases outside the gene matches. This CDR3 reads CASSLVPGQSEAFF. CDR3 DNA: TGTGCCAGTAGCCTCGTTCCGGGACAGTCTGAAGCTTTCTTT.

The chain couples TRBV18 to TRBJ2-2, with D unresolved. V was trimmed by 3 bases and J by 4 bases, leaving 9 bases between them. The CDR3 spans 14 residues. The germline V gene has CDR1 KGHSH and CDR2 LQKENI. CDR3 bases: TGTGCCAGCTCACCGTACGGTTTCACCGGGGAGCTGTTTTTT. It codes for CASSPYGFTGELFF.

This clone was counted only a few times. This chain joins TRBV4-1 and TRBJ1-6; D unclear. Trimming pared 6 bases from V and 10 bases from J, leaving 13 bases between. This CDR3 spans 13 amino acids. CDR1 is MGHRA and CDR2 is YSYEKL in the germline V gene. The CDR3 DNA is TGCGCCAGCAGGGGCCGCTTTGAGTCACCCCTCCACTTT. This encodes CASRGRFESPLHF.

The chain recombines TRBV5-1 with TRBJ1-1; unclear D gene. CDR1 is SGHRS and CDR2 is YFSETQ in the germline V gene. V lost 1 base to trimming and J lost 8 bases, with 12 bases between them. This CDR3 is built from 13 residues. CDR3 bases: TGCGCCAGCAGCTTGTTTACACCCGAAGAAGCTTTCTTT. Translated, it gives CASSLFTPEEAFF.

The gene calls are TRBV29-1 and TRBJ2-2, with a weak D call TRBD2 (5 bases). The CDR3 spans 12 residues. The V end was cut by 4 bases, the J end by 4 bases, with 7 bases between. The germline CDR1 and CDR2 sequences are SQVTM and ANQGSEA. The CDR3 is CSVGGSTGELFF. The CDR3 coding sequence is TGCAGCGTTGGAGGGAGCACCGGGGAGCTGTTTTTT.

The CDR3 spells CASSLSAGTRNNEQYF. In DNA form, the CDR3 reads TGTGCCAGCAGTTTATCCGCCGGGACTAGAAACAACGAGCAGTACTTC. This sequence joins TRBV27 and TRBJ2-7; 8 bases fit TRBD2. This CDR3 region has 16 residues. Per germline, CDR1 MNHEY and CDR2 SMNVEV (reference sequence). Unmatched junction bases numbered 9, after V lost 0 bases and J lost 5 bases.

The chain carries TRBV30 and TRBJ2-5; 9 bases are shared with TRBD2. Losses at the gene ends were 2 bases for V and 4 bases for J; bases not matched to a gene: 11. The CDR3 length is 16 residues. The germline CDR1 and CDR2 sequences are GTSNPN and SVGIG (reference sequence). The CDR3 reads CAWSTGVAGVPETQYF. The DNA of the CDR3 is TGTGCCTGGAGTACGGGGGTAGCGGGAGTCCCAGAGACCCAGTACTTC.

The chain combines TRBV4-1 with TRBJ1-5; D is unresolved. V lost 1 base to trimming and J lost 4 bases, with 8 bases between them. CDR1 is MGHRA and CDR2 is YSYEKL in the germline V gene. The CDR3 is 14 residues long. The CDR3 loop is CASSQVGPNQPQHF. The CDR3 nucleotides are TGCGCCAGCAGCCAAGTGGGCCCTAATCAGCCCCAGCATTTT.

This clone was recorded only once. The chain employs TRBV5-8 and TRBJ1-3; maybe TRBD1 (6 bases). This CDR3 comprises 15 residues. Germline V gene sequence: CDR1 SGHTS, CDR2 YDEGEE. The V and J ends lost 3 bases and 0 bases respectively, with 10 bases between them. CDR3: CASSSWGRSGNTIYF. The DNA for the CDR3 is TGTGCCAGCAGCTCCTGGGGGCGCTCTGGAAACACCATATATTTT.

In its sample, this clone was seen a few times. This chain uses TRBV5-1 with TRBJ1-3; weak D call: TRBD1 (5 bases). This CDR3 is built from 14 residues. With 2 bases removed from V and 3 bases from J, the gap between germline ends came to 9 bases. Germline V gene lookup returns CDR1 SGHRS and CDR2 YFSETQ. The CDR3 sequence is CASSLGQGGNTIYF. CDR3 coding DNA: TGCGCCAGCAGCTTAGGCCAGGGTGGAAACACCATATATTTT.

V gene TRBV30 combines with J gene TRBJ2-1; D possibly corresponds to TRBD1 (6 bases). Germline CDR1 GTSNPN, CDR2 SVGIG (reference sequence). Trimming took 0 bases from V and 9 from J, leaving 9 bases between them. This CDR3 contains 12 residues. The CDR3 region is CAWSVGGIEQFF. CDR3 coding DNA: TGTGCCTGGAGTGTAGGGGGAATTGAGCAGTTCTTC.

This chain connects TRBV11-2 to TRBJ2-5; D is uncertain. Trimming removed 0 bases from V and 4 bases from J, with 9 bases in between. This CDR3 is built from 14 residues. CDR1 SGHAT and CDR2 FQNNGV come from the germline V gene. CDR3 residues: CASSLDLPLETQYF. The DNA of the CDR3 is TGTGCCAGCAGCTTAGACCTTCCACTAGAGACCCAGTACTTC.